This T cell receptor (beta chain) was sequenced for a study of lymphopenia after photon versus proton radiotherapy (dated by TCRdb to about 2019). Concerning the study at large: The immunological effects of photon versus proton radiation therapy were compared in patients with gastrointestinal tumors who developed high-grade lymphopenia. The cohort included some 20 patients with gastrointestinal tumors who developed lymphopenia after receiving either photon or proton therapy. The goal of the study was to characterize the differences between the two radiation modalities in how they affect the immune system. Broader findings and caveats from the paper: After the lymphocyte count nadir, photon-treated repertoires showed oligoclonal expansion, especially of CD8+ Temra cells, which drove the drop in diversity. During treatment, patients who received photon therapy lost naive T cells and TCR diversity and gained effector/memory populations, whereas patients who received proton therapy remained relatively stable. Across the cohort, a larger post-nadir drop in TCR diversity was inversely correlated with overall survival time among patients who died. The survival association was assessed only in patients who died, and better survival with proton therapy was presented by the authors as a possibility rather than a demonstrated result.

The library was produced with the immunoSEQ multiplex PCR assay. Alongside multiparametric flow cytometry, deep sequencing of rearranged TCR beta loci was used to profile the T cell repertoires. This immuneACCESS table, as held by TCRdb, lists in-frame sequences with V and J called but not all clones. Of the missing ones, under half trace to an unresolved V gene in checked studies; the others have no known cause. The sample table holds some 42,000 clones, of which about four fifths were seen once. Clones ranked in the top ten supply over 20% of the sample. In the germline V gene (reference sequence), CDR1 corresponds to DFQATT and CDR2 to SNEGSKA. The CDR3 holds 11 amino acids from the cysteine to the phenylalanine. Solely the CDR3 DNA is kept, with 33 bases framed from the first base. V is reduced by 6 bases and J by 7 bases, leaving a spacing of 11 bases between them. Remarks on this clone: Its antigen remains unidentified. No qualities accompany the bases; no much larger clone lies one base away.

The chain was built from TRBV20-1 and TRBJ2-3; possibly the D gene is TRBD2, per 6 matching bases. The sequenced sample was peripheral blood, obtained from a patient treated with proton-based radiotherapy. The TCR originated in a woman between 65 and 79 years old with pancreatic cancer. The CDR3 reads CSAPGGHTQYF. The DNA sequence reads TGCAGTGCACCAGGAGGGCATACGCAGTATTTT.